Listed here are 22 T cell receptor beta chains from one sample, sequenced in a study of CD8 T cells in ankylosing spondylitis. Via MiXCR, TCRdb re-called the 5' RACE reads, giving one row per CDR3 protein. The sample consists of around 150,000 distinct CDR3 sequences, 11% of them appearing once. Material for sequencing was blood, either unsorted or a sorted T cell fraction (not recorded which). The receptors were gathered from a male donor with ankylosing spondylitis or in good health (not recorded which).

The table lists this clonotype with many counts. The V call is TRBV6-6, the J call TRBJ1-3; D uncertain. The CDR3 is made up of 13 amino acids. Per germline, CDR1 MNHNY and CDR2 SVGAGI (reference sequence). V was pared by 10 bases and J by 0 bases, with 10 bases between. For the CDR3, the DNA is TGTGCCACTACAGTAAACTCTGGAAACACCATATATTTT. The encoded protein is CATTVNSGNTIYF.

J is TRBJ2-3 and V is TRBV7-2; TRBD2 might be the D (6 bases). The CDR3 covers 15 residues. Trimming removed 3 bases from V and 1 base from J, with 11 bases in between. Germline V CDR1 and CDR2: SGHTA, FQGNSA. CDR3 DNA: TGTGCCAGCAGCTTTACGTGGGGGGGCACAGATACGCAGTATTTT. It translates to CASSFTWGGTDTQYF.

The V and J genes are TRBV6-4 and TRBJ1-1, with D hard to call. This CDR3 is 14 amino acids long. Deletions cut 8 bases from V and 4 bases from J, with 17 bases between. CDR1 MRHNA and CDR2 SNTAGT come from the germline V gene. This CDR3 is CASHETRGSTEAFF. CDR3 coding DNA: TGTGCCAGCCATGAGACCCGAGGGAGCACTGAAGCTTTCTTT.

A note on this clonotype: A much more abundant neighbour one base away suggests this may be a read error. This chain joins TRBV12-3 or TRBV12-4 and TRBJ1-2, with 11 nucleotides matching TRBD1. CDR3 length: 15 residues. The CDR3 region has the DNA TGTCCCAGCAGTCCGGGACAGGGGGTAGGCTATGGCTACACCTTC. This codes for CPSSPGQGVGYGYTF.

This clonotype was counted many times. The chain recombines TRBV11-2 with TRBJ2-2, with D perhaps being TRBD1 or TRBD2 (5 bases each). This CDR3 contains 17 residues. V was pared by 5 bases and J by 1 base, with 17 bases between. The V gene's germline CDR1 is SGHAT and CDR2 FQNNGV. CDR3 loop: CASSGHGTALNTGELFF. The CDR3 nucleotides are TGTGCCAGCAGCGGCCACGGGACCGCCTTGAACACCGGGGAGCTGTTTTTT.

V is TRBV7-2 and J is TRBJ1-1, with D hard to call. V was trimmed by 3 bases and J by 11 bases, leaving 13 bases between them. This CDR3 has 12 residues. Looked up from germline, CDR1 is SGHTA and CDR2 is FQGNSA. The CDR3 sequence is CASSLLNSRAFF. CDR3 nucleotide sequence: TGTGCCAGCAGCTTGCTAAATTCCAGGGCTTTCTTT.

This clonotype was counted a few times. The V call is TRBV5-6, the J call TRBJ2-7; maybe TRBD1 (6 bases). The CDR3 totals 13 residues. Trimming took off 1 base at V and 5 bases at J, with 10 bases between the two ends. Germline values: CDR1 SGHDT, CDR2 YYEEEE. In nucleotides, the CDR3 is TGTGCCAGCAGCTTGACAGGGATCCACGAGCAGTACTTC. As protein: CASSLTGIHEQYF.

This clonotype was seen a handful of times. The chain is built from TRBV11-3 and TRBJ1-1; TRBD1 is a possible D gene (6 bases). V lost 2 bases and J 6 bases, leaving 13 bases between the germline ends. CDR1 is SGHNT and CDR2 is YENEEA in the germline V gene. This CDR3 is 14 amino acids long. This CDR3 is CASSLMRGRAEAFF. The CDR3 bases are TGTGCCAGCAGCTTAATGCGGGGGCGCGCTGAAGCTTTCTTT. The full variable domain, completed using reference TRBV11-3 and TRBJ1-1, is EAGVVQSPRYKIIEKKQPVAFWCNPISGHNTLYWYLQNLGQGPELLIRYENEEAVDDSQLPKDRFSAERLKGVDSTLKIQPAELGDSAVYLCASSLMRGRAEAFFGQGTRLTVV.

Many counts were recorded for this clonotype. The gene calls are TRBV18 and TRBJ1-2; 7 nucleotides line up with TRBD1. From germline, CDR1 is KGHSH and CDR2 LQKENI. The CDR3 contains 16 residues. Losses at the gene ends were 3 bases for V and 4 bases for J; bases not matched to a gene: 11. This CDR3 is CASSPSRTGAIYGYTF. As DNA, the CDR3 is TGTGCCAGCTCACCGTCCAGAACAGGGGCGATCTATGGCTACACCTTC.

This clonotype occurred a few times. V and J are TRBV10-2 and TRBJ1-1, with a possible D match to TRBD1 (6 bases). Germline CDR1 is WSHSY and CDR2 is SAAADI. The CDR3 covers 15 residues. Trimming removed 6 bases from V and 0 bases from J, with 14 bases in between. This CDR3 is CASSDRRGMNTEAFF. The CDR3 DNA reads as TGCGCCAGCAGCGACCGCAGGGGCATGAACACTGAAGCTTTCTTT.

This clonotype was counted a few times. The V gene is TRBV5-5, the J gene TRBJ2-1, with D possibly being TRBD1 (5 bases). The germline CDR1 and CDR2 sequences are SGHKS and YYEKEE (reference sequence). With 0 bases removed from V and 5 bases from J, the gap between germline ends came to 9 bases. The CDR3 sequence is 14 residues long. CDR3 in amino acids: CASSLEDIDNEQFF. The CDR3 DNA reads TGTGCCAGCAGCTTGGAGGACATCGACAATGAGCAGTTCTTC. Together with reference TRBV5-5 and TRBJ2-1, the CDR3 gives the full variable domain: DAGVTQSPTHLIKTRGQQVTLRCSPISGHKSVSWYQQVLGQGPQFIFQYYEKEERGRGNFPDRFSARQFPNYSSELNVNALLLGDSALYLCASSLEDIDNEQFFGPGTRLTVL.

This chain joins TRBV10-3 and TRBJ2-3, with TRBD2 matching 9 bases. The CDR3 extends over 14 amino acids. V dropped 6 bases and J dropped 4; count of bases not matched to a gene: 5. Per germline, CDR1 ENHRY and CDR2 SYGVKD. CDR3 residues: CAIRGGGGPDTQYF. The CDR3 nucleotides read TGTGCCATCAGAGGCGGGGGGGGCCCAGATACGCAGTATTTT.

This clonotype was recorded a few times. This chain joins TRBV18 and TRBJ1-4, with D tentatively TRBD1 (5 bases). Germline loops: CDR1 KGHSH, CDR2 LQKENI. This CDR3 region has 14 residues. Trimming stripped 0 bases from V and 4 bases from J, with 6 bases between. CDR3 DNA sequence: TGTGCCAGCTCACCACCAGGGGTTAATGAAAAACTGTTTTTT. It encodes CASSPPGVNEKLFF.

This clonotype was seen a handful of times. This chain connects TRBV5-1 to TRBJ1-5; no definite D call. V gave up 0 bases and J gave up 0 bases, with 7 bases separating them. Germline V CDR1 and CDR2: SGHRS, YFSETQ. This CDR3 is 15 amino acids long. The CDR3 nucleotides read TGCGCCAGCAGCTTGGGGGAGACTAGCAATCAGCCCCAGCATTTT. Amino acid sequence: CASSLGETSNQPQHF.

This clonotype appeared many times. The chain links TRBV5-1 to TRBJ1-1, with D unclear. This CDR3 spans 11 amino acids. CDR1 is SGHRS, CDR2 YFSETQ, per germline. Trimming left V 3 bases short and J 11 bases short, with 11 bases between. The chain's CDR3 is CASSSDKEAFF. CDR3 coding DNA: TGCGCCAGCAGCTCCGACAAGGAGGCTTTCTTT.

This clonotype turned up a few times. V usage is TRBV20-1 and J usage is TRBJ2-7; no reliable D call. The CDR3 has 15 amino acids. Germline-derived CDR1 and CDR2 are DFQATT and SNEGSKA (reference sequence). Trimming removed 2 bases at V and 0 bases at J, with 14 bases between. The CDR3 is CSARNQGVSSYEQYF. As DNA, the CDR3 is TGCAGTGCTAGAAACCAAGGTGTTAGCTCCTACGAGCAGTACTTC.

This sequence joins TRBV28 and TRBJ2-1, with 12 bases lining up with TRBD2. Germline loops: CDR1 MDHEN, CDR2 SYDVKM. CDR3 size: 15 residues. Losses at the gene ends were 4 bases for V and 8 bases for J; bases not matched to a gene: 6. The CDR3 coding sequence is TGTGCCAGCAGTTCGCCTAGCGGGGGGGCCTATGAGCAGTTCTTC. This codes for CASSSPSGGAYEQFF.

The rearrangement uses TRBV11-2 and TRBJ2-7; D perhaps matches TRBD2 (5 bases). Germline CDR1 is SGHAT and CDR2 is FQNNGV. The CDR3 totals 14 residues. Trimming pared 1 base from V and 5 bases from J, leaving 12 bases between. The CDR3 DNA sequence: TGTGCCAGCAGCTTAGTACTAGTGGCCCACGAGCAGTACTTC. Residues: CASSLVLVAHEQYF.

This clonotype was found a few times. The chain has TRBV5-1 and TRBJ2-3, with TRBD2 matching over 11 bases. This CDR3 region has 15 residues. From germline, CDR1 is SGHRS and CDR2 YFSETQ. With 6 bases clipped from V and 4 bases from J, the junction kept 7 bases outside the gene matches. The CDR3 sequence is CASTSLSGGADTQYF. Here the CDR3 DNA reads TGCGCCAGCACCTCCCTTAGCGGGGGGGCAGATACGCAGTATTTT.

This clonotype was seen only a few times. The gene calls are TRBV4-1 and TRBJ1-6; D remains unclear. This CDR3 has 16 amino acids. Trimming shortened V by 4 bases and J by 7 bases, and 17 bases separated the two germline ends. Germline V gene lookup returns CDR1 MGHRA and CDR2 YSYEKL. CDR3 DNA: TGCGCCAGCAGCCCCCGAAGCGAGAGCCCAAATTCACCCCTCCACTTT. Translating gives CASSPRSESPNSPLHF.

The chain joins TRBV5-4 to TRBJ2-5; 9 nucleotides agree with TRBD1. Losses at the gene ends were 2 bases for V and 4 bases for J; bases not matched to a gene: 6. The CDR3 is made up of 15 amino acids. Germline lookup yields CDR1 SGHNT and CDR2 YYREEE (reference sequence). The CDR3 sequence is CASSFRTGGLETQYF. In nucleotides, the CDR3 is TGTGCCAGCAGCTTCCGAACAGGGGGCCTAGAGACCCAGTACTTC.

This clonotype occurred a few times. This chain's CDR3 is CASSPRRTALNTGELFF. In DNA, the CDR3 is TGTGCCAGCAGTCCCCGTAGGACCGCCTTGAACACCGGGGAGCTGTTTTTT. V and J are TRBV12-3 or TRBV12-4 and TRBJ2-2; no firm D call. CDR3 size: 17 residues. V was clipped by 5 bases and J by 1 base, with 17 bases between them.